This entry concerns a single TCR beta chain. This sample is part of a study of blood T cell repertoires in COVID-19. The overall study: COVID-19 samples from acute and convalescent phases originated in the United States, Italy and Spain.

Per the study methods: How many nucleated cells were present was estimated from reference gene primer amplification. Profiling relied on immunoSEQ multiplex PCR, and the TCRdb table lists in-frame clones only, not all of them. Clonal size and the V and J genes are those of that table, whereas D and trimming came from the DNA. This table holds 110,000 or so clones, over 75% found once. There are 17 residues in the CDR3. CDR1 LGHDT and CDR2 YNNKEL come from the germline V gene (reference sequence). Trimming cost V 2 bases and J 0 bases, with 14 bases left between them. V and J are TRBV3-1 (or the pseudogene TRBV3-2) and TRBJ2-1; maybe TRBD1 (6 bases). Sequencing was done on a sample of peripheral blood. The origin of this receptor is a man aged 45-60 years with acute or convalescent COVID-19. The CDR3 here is CASSQWLLGASYNEQFF. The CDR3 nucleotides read TGTGCCAGCAGCCAATGGCTCTTGGGGGCCTCCTACAATGAGCAGTTCTTC.